The rows below give T cell receptor beta chains drawn from one sample of a study of post-analysis software for immune sequencing data. One entry per CDR3 protein results from TCRdb running MiXCR on the PCR reads. The profile shows approximately 730,000 distinct CDR3 sequences, just over 45% of them singletons. Sequencing input: blood. These receptors all come from a girl aged 10 to 17 with multiple sclerosis. CDR3s leave out the opening cysteine and the closing phenylalanine or tryptophan. D genes are given only for firm matches.

j_call cdr3_length v_call d_call cdr3_aa
TRBJ2-5 10 TRBV12-3/TRBV12-4 . ASSLMIETQY
TRBJ2-7 12 TRBV6-2/TRBV6-3 . ASSSPSSRYEQY
TRBJ2-1 16 TRBV5-6 TRBD2 ASSLPITGTSGSYEQF
TRBJ2-5 17 TRBV4-2 . ASSQERRQPRNERETQY
TRBJ2-3 14 TRBV6-5 . ASSPLLGLVTDTQY
TRBJ2-3 13 TRBV5-6 . ASTLGGGVTDTQY
TRBJ2-1 13 TRBV5-6 . ASSLERAGGNEQF
TRBJ2-3 11 TRBV29-1 . SVEASGKDTQY
TRBJ2-5 12 TRBV6-1 . ASKGRTIQETQY
TRBJ1-5 12 TRBV20-1 TRBD1 SAKDRGYNQPQH
TRBJ2-5 12 TRBV5-6 TRBD1 ASRSTGGRETQY
TRBJ1-4 11 TRBV7-2 TRBD1 ASTQGAGEKLF
TRBJ2-1 16 TRBV4-3 . ASSQVVPGASSYNEQF
TRBJ2-5 10 TRBV7-9 . ASSWIDRIQY
TRBJ1-2 13 TRBV20-1 . SATGTAATNYGYT
. 14 TRBV15 . ATSRGLSDGNNEQY
TRBJ2-7 9 TRBV6-5 . ASGLPYEQY
TRBJ1-2 13 TRBV12-3/TRBV12-4 TRBD1 ASSWTGYPNYGYT
TRBJ1-6 14 TRBV7-9 . ASSLAAGERGSPLH
TRBJ2-5 12 TRBV20-1 . SAEIPGVEETQY
TRBJ1-2 10 TRBV18 . ASSRNDNGYT
TRBJ2-7 13 TRBV10-3 . AISESAGRSYEQY
TRBJ2-1 13 TRBV7-3 . ASSFGQSSYNEQF